Below, one T cell receptor beta chain is given with its context. Its antigen is not known. Germline V CDR1 and CDR2: SGHTA, FQGNSA. Trimming stripped 5 bases from V and 0 bases from J, with 10 bases between. This CDR3 spans 14 amino acids. This table comes from immunoSEQ multiplex PCR, and its TCRdb copy is limited to in-frame clones, with some not included. The repertoire holds roughly 90,000 clones, with 83% as singletons. Time point of the sample: cycle 4 day 1 (C4D1), after six to seven weeks of nivolumab. Every single patient, without exception, relapsed after autologous stem cell transplantation, and brentuximab vedotin exposure varied. Best responses were complete response, partial response or progressive disease. This sample is part of a study of PD-1 blockade in classical Hodgkin lymphoma. Whole-study findings and limits: TCR diversity rose significantly by C4D1 in CD4+ but not CD8+ cells. Newly diagnosed patients reportedly trailed healthy donors in baseline TCR diversity. Those achieving complete response showed baseline diversity like newly diagnosed patients.

The receptor was derived from a human donor with classical Hodgkin lymphoma. Sample: peripheral blood mononuclear cells (PBMCs), taken before the fourth cycle of nivolumab. This chain uses TRBV7-2 with TRBJ1-2, with D uncertain. The CDR3 reads CASSPAGANYGYTF. CDR3 nucleotides: TGTGCCAGCAGCCCGGCCGGAGCTAACTATGGCTACACCTTC.